A single TCR beta chain is shown here with its context. The germline CDR1 and CDR2 sequences are GTSNPN and SVGIG (reference sequence). This CDR3 has 12 residues. With 2 bases removed from V and 12 bases from J, the gap between germline ends came to 13 bases. The data belong to a study of T cell changes during pregnancy in multiple sclerosis. Sequencing was performed with immunoSEQ multiplex PCR; in TCRdb, only in-frame clones are kept and a portion is missing. The top ten hold over 2% of the sample, which has approximately 85,000 clones, about nine tenths seen once. The receptor was derived from a female donor with multiple sclerosis, enrolled in a pregnancy study. This material consisted of peripheral blood, taken in the first trimester of pregnancy. The chain links TRBV30 to TRBJ1-4, with D possibly TRBD1 on 5 matching bases. The CDR3, as DNA: TGTGCCTGGAGTTTAGCAGGGAACCAACTGTTTTTT. Its translation is CAWSLAGNQLFF. The variable domain in full, completed from reference TRBV30 and TRBJ1-4, reads SQTIHQWPATLVQPVGSPLSLECTVEGTSNPNLYWYRQAAGRGLQLLFYSVGIGQISSEVPQNLSASRPQDRQFILSSKKLLLSDSGFYLCAWSLAGNQLFFGSGTQLSVL.